This entry concerns a single TCR beta chain. This sample stems from a study of shared clonotypes between healthy human individuals. For the study at large: The plates for each donor numbered three CD4 naive, three CD4 memory, two CD8 naive and one CD8 memory.

The data were produced by immunoSEQ multiplex PCR, yet TCRdb's version contains in-frame clones alone and is incomplete. Found here are around 980,000 clones, around 78% of them singletons; the top ten hold roughly 0.61%. CD4+ cells underwent separation, giving CD45RA+ naive and CD45RA-negative memory subsets. V gave up 6 bases and J gave up 6 bases, with 11 bases separating them. This CDR3 comprises 12 residues. Germline CDR1 is MNHNY and CDR2 is SVGAGI (reference sequence). V is TRBV6-6 and J is TRBJ2-5; a possible D gene is TRBD2 (6 bases). The source is a man younger than 35 in good health. Some clones in this sample may be carry-over from other donors' samples. Sequencing was done on a sample of memory CD4+ T cells from PBMCs. Subset in this sample: CD45RA-negative fraction. The CDR3 DNA sequence: TGTGCCAGCAGCCAGGAGGGTCAGACCCAGTACTTC. Its translation is CASSQEGQTQYF.